The 29 T cell receptor beta chains in this list originate from one sample, sequenced in a study of radiotherapy plus CTLA-4 blockade in lung cancer. Assay: immunoSEQ multiplex PCR; the TCRdb copy retains only in-frame clones and omits some. This repertoire shows fewer than 150,000 clones, roughly 80% found once; its top ten account for roughly 5.2%. This material consisted of peripheral blood, taken from a patient treated with radiotherapy plus ipilimumab. The receptor set was obtained from a human donor with non-small cell lung cancer who had a partial response to radiotherapy plus ipilimumab.

This sequence joins TRBV5-1 and TRBJ2-5; D possibly corresponds to TRBD1 (5 bases). V was cut by 0 bases and J by 3 bases, with 15 bases left in between. Germline V gene sequence: CDR1 SGHRS, CDR2 YFSETQ. CDR3 length: 16 amino acids. This CDR3 is CASSLGGAQGKETQYF. As DNA, the CDR3 is TGCGCCAGCAGCTTGGGAGGAGCCCAGGGAAAAGAGACCCAGTACTTC.

V gene TRBV6-5 combines with J gene TRBJ1-6; D may be TRBD1 (5 bases). In germline, CDR1 is MNHEY, CDR2 SVGAGI. Trimming shortened V by 5 bases and J by 8 bases, and 13 bases separated the two germline ends. This CDR3 is 14 amino acids long. CDR3 in amino acids: CASSPRRGYSPLHF. The CDR3 DNA follows: TGTGCCAGCAGTCCCCGCCGGGGGTATTCACCCCTCCACTTT.

The chain has TRBV7-6 and TRBJ2-3; D possibly corresponds to TRBD2 (6 bases). CDR3 length: 15 residues. Per germline, CDR1 SGHVS and CDR2 FNYEAQ. Trimming took 5 bases from V and 1 from J, leaving 13 bases between them. This CDR3 is CASSAGLGRTDTQYF. The CDR3 nucleotides read TGTGCCAGCAGCGCGGGGCTAGGTCGCACAGATACGCAGTATTTT. Combining the CDR3 with reference TRBV7-6 and TRBJ2-3 gives the whole variable domain GAGVSQSPRYKVTKRGQDVALRCDPISGHVSLYWYRQALGQGPEFLTYFNYEAQQDKSGLPNDRFSAERPEGSISTLTIQRTEQRDSAMYRCASSAGLGRTDTQYFGPGTRLTVL.

The rearrangement joins TRBV5-1 to TRBJ2-2; D is undetermined. Germline V CDR1 and CDR2: SGHRS, YFSETQ. The CDR3 is 13 amino acids. Trimming pared 2 bases from V and 2 bases from J, leaving 4 bases between. The CDR3 protein is CASSFINTGELFF. The CDR3 DNA follows: TGCGCCAGCAGCTTTATCAACACCGGGGAGCTGTTTTTT.

The chain is built from TRBV19 and TRBJ2-2; TRBD1 might be the D (5 bases). The V gene lost 0 bases and the J gene lost 6 bases, with 14 bases spanning the gap. The CDR3 runs 16 residues. Per germline, CDR1 LNHDA and CDR2 SQIVND (reference sequence). The CDR3 DNA follows: TGTGCCAGTAGTATAGACGGCAGGGTATCGGCCGGGGAGCTGTTTTTT. Amino acids: CASSIDGRVSAGELFF.

Comment on this clone: The same CDR3 is also encoded by other DNA sequences in this sample. V is TRBV11-3 and J is TRBJ1-1; 7 bases align to TRBD1. The V segment lost 5 bases and the J segment 4 bases; nucleotides outside the gene matches: 7. The CDR3 runs to 14 residues. Germline V gene sequence: CDR1 SGHNT, CDR2 YENEEA. CDR3 in DNA: TGTGCCAGCAGCCTACAGGGGATGGGCACTGAAGCTTTCTTT. The encoded protein is CASSLQGMGTEAFF.

J is TRBJ1-3 and V is TRBV13, with 7 bases fitting TRBD1. The CDR3 loop spans 16 amino acids. Per the germline V gene, CDR1 is PRHDT and CDR2 is FYEKMQ (reference sequence). V lost 0 bases, J lost 2 bases, and 4 bases stayed unmatched. Written as DNA, the CDR3 is TGTGCCAGCAGCTTAGGCCCCACAGGGGCTGGAAACACCATATATTTT. It translates to CASSLGPTGAGNTIYF.

J is TRBJ2-1 and V is TRBV28; 10 bases match TRBD2. This CDR3 contains 14 residues. CDR1 is MDHEN, CDR2 SYDVKM, per germline. With 2 bases clipped from V and 5 bases from J, the junction kept 0 bases outside the gene matches. This CDR3 is CASSLTSGNNEQFF. As DNA, the CDR3 is TGTGCCAGCAGTTTAACTAGCGGGAACAATGAGCAGTTCTTC.

The chain combines TRBV15 with TRBJ2-3; 12 nucleotides line up with TRBD2. Trimming removed 1 base from V and 4 bases from J; junction bases left unmatched: 6. The CDR3 extends over 17 amino acids. Germline V CDR1 and CDR2: LNHNV, YYDKDF (reference sequence). CDR3 loop: CATSRGTLAGGPDTQYF. As DNA, the CDR3 is TGTGCCACCAGCAGAGGCACCCTAGCGGGAGGGCCAGATACGCAGTATTTT.

The chain is built from TRBV7-3 and TRBJ2-2; perhaps TRBD2 as D (6 bases). This CDR3 spans 15 amino acids. Germline CDR1 is SGHTA and CDR2 is FQGTGA. Trimming left V 1 base short and J 6 bases short, with 12 bases between. CDR3 bases: TGTGCCAGCAGCTTAATGTCCGGGGGAGCCGGGGAGCTGTTTTTT. Translated: CASSLMSGGAGELFF.

The rearrangement links TRBV6-1 to TRBJ2-1; D is possibly TRBD1 (6 bases). V gave up 8 bases and J gave up 6 bases, with 14 bases separating them. The germline V gene encodes CDR1 MNHNS and CDR2 SASEGT. The CDR3 runs to 13 residues. CDR3 loop: CASHRVLSNEQFF. The CDR3 region has the DNA TGTGCCAGCCACAGGGTTTTATCCAATGAGCAGTTCTTC.

In its sample, this clone was seen a few times. The genes are TRBV5-1 and TRBJ2-7, with TRBD1 matching 9 bases. The trim removed 7 bases at V and 5 bases at J, leaving 10 bases unmatched. Germline CDR1 reads SGHRS; CDR2 reads YFSETQ. The CDR3 consists of 14 residues. This chain's CDR3 is CASGPGTGKNEQYF. CDR3 sequence (DNA): TGCGCCAGCGGGCCCGGGACAGGGAAAAACGAGCAGTACTTC.

CDR3 loop: CASSSSPASGTDTQYF. The CDR3 bases are TGCGCCAGCAGCTCTTCTCCCGCTTCAGGCACAGATACGCAGTATTTT. The chain recombines TRBV5-1 with TRBJ2-3; no clear D gene. This CDR3 has 16 amino acids. V gave up 3 bases and J gave up 1 base, with 15 bases separating them. Germline loops: CDR1 SGHRS, CDR2 YFSETQ.

V and J are TRBV18 and TRBJ1-1, with D possibly matching TRBD1 (5 bases). Germline CDR1 is KGHSH and CDR2 is LQKENI. There are 15 residues in the CDR3. V lost 6 bases to trimming and J lost 1 base, with 15 bases between them. The CDR3 loop reads CASSLEGVENTEAFF. CDR3 DNA: TGTGCCAGCTCCTTGGAAGGGGTGGAGAACACTGAAGCTTTCTTT.

The chain couples TRBV28 to TRBJ1-2; 7 positions match TRBD1. The CDR3 runs to 12 residues. Germline values: CDR1 MDHEN, CDR2 SYDVKM. The V segment lost 5 bases and the J segment 8 bases; nucleotides outside the gene matches: 5. The CDR3 nucleotides are TGTGCCAGCAGTGCCCCAGGGGGAGGCTACACCTTC. As protein: CASSAPGGGYTF.

V usage is TRBV5-1 and J usage is TRBJ2-3, with TRBD2 matching over 9 bases. V was clipped by 0 bases and J by 5 bases; unmatched bases: 7. The CDR3 spans 16 residues. Germline lookup yields CDR1 SGHRS and CDR2 YFSETQ. The CDR3 bases are TGCGCCAGCAGCTTGGGGCTAGCGGGGTCAATAGATACGCAGTATTTT. As protein: CASSLGLAGSIDTQYF.

CDR3 coding DNA: TGTGCCAGCAGTTTATCAGGACGGAGGCCTGAAGCTTTCTTT. It codes for CASSLSGRRPEAFF. The chain links TRBV27 to TRBJ1-1, with D unresolved. The germline V gene has CDR1 MNHEY and CDR2 SMNVEV (reference sequence). CDR3 size: 14 residues. Between the trimmed V and J ends, which lost 0 bases and 6 bases, there was a span of 11 bases.

This clone has a single count. This chain uses TRBV5-1 with TRBJ1-1, with unresolved D. Trimming cost V 1 base and J 3 bases, with 13 bases left between them. Germline V lookup: CDR1 SGHRS, CDR2 YFSETQ. CDR3 size: 15 residues. The CDR3 DNA sequence: TGCGCCAGCAGCTTGAAAACAGCCCTATACACTGAAGCTTTCTTT. Its translation: CASSLKTALYTEAFF.

This chain connects TRBV15 to TRBJ1-2; tentative D call: TRBD1 (5 bases). V shed 3 bases and J shed 0 bases, with 8 bases lying between them. The CDR3 covers 14 residues. In germline, CDR1 is LNHNV, CDR2 YYDKDF (reference sequence). The CDR3 DNA reads as TGTGCCACCAGCAGCCCGGACACTAACTATGGCTACACCTTC. It is translated as CATSSPDTNYGYTF.

This clone was counted a few times. This chain uses TRBV5-6 with TRBJ1-4; unclear D gene. With 2 bases removed from V and 8 bases from J, the gap between germline ends came to 4 bases. The CDR3 consists of 11 residues. The germline gives CDR1 SGHDT, CDR2 YYEEEE. The CDR3 here is CASSFEEKLFF. For the CDR3, the DNA is TGTGCCAGCAGCTTCGAGGAAAAACTGTTTTTT.

This clone was picked up a small number of times. The chain links TRBV11-2 to TRBJ1-3; D not certain. CDR1 is SGHAT and CDR2 is FQNNGV in the germline V gene. V was pared by 4 bases and J by 0 bases, with 10 bases between. CDR3 length: 15 residues. The CDR3 loop is CASSWEPFSGNTIYF. The CDR3 nucleotides are TGTGCCAGCAGCTGGGAGCCATTCTCTGGAAACACCATATATTTT.

As to this clone: One end of the junction varies from germline; a read error may be responsible. The rearrangement joins TRBV7-7 to TRBJ2-3; tentatively, D is TRBD2 (5 bases). Germline V lookup: CDR1 SSHAT, CDR2 FNYEAQ (reference sequence). CDR3 length: 18 amino acids. CDR3 amino acids: CASSRRVGGQLATDTQYF. The CDR3 nucleotides read TGTGCTAGCAGCCGAAGAGTGGGCGGGCAATTAGCAACGGATACGCAGTATTTT.

V and J are TRBV7-8 and TRBJ2-5; a possible D gene is TRBD2 (6 bases). The tail of the sequence fits TRBJ2-7 better, so the J call may be wrong. Germline V gene sequence: CDR1 SGHVS, CDR2 FQNEAQ. The CDR3 consists of 18 residues. CDR3 nucleotide sequence: TGTGCCAGCAGCTCCCCTTGGGGAGCGGAGGGAAGCTCCTACGAGCAGTACTTC. Amino acid sequence: CASSSPWGAEGSSYEQYF.

This clone showed up just a few times. This rearrangement joins TRBV6-4 to TRBJ1-1, with 7 positions matching TRBD1. Germline assignment: CDR1 MRHNA and CDR2 SNTAGT. The CDR3 contains 13 residues. The ends lost 6 bases at V and 1 base at J; junction bases unmatched: 2. CDR3 DNA sequence: TGTGCCAGCAGACCAGGGGGGAACACTGAAGCTTTCTTT. Translating gives CASRPGGNTEAFF.

This clone was counted only a few times. The genes are TRBV6-5 and TRBJ2-5; D possibly corresponds to TRBD2 (5 bases). Between the trimmed V and J ends, which lost 6 bases and 3 bases, there was a span of 8 bases. CDR1 MNHEY and CDR2 SVGAGI come from the germline V gene. The CDR3 totals 12 residues. CDR3 DNA sequence: TGTGCCAGCAGGGTCGGGGAAGAGACCCAGTACTTC. Its protein product is CASRVGEETQYF.

The V gene is TRBV28, the J gene TRBJ1-1, with 7 bases that match TRBD1. CDR3 length: 14 amino acids. The V and J ends lost 1 base and 3 bases, in that order; junction bases with no gene match: 2. CDR1 and CDR2 from the germline V gene are MDHEN and SYDVKM. CDR3 protein: CASSLFDRDTEAFF. The DNA for the CDR3 is TGTGCCAGCAGTTTATTTGACAGGGACACTGAAGCTTTCTTT. Complete variable domain (other parts from reference TRBV28 and TRBJ1-1): DVKVTQSSRYLVKRTGEKVFLECVQDMDHENMFWYRQDPGLGLRLIYFSYDVKMKEKGDIPEGYSVSREKKERFSLILESASTNQTSMYLCASSLFDRDTEAFFGQGTRLTVV.

The CDR3 loop reads CASSTGEGGRARFF. CDR3 coding DNA: TGCGCCAGCAGCACGGGAGAGGGCGGGAGGGCGCGGTTCTTC. The rearrangement uses TRBV4-1 and TRBJ2-1, with 9 nucleotides matching TRBD2. Germline CDR1 reads MGHRA; CDR2 reads YSYEKL. The CDR3 consists of 14 residues. With V trimmed by 5 bases and J by 15 bases, 14 bases remained unmatched.

For this clone: At the DNA level, this CDR3 is encoded by other sequences in the same sample as well. The J gene is TRBJ1-4, the V gene TRBV11-1; D not resolved. Trimming pared 6 bases from V and 6 bases from J, leaving 14 bases between. Germline values: CDR1 SGHAT, CDR2 FQDESV (reference sequence). The CDR3 runs to 14 residues. This CDR3 reads CASSVQVADEKLFF. In DNA, the CDR3 is TGTGCCAGCAGTGTACAAGTGGCGGATGAAAAACTGTTTTTT.

This sequence joins TRBV5-1 and TRBJ1-4, with 7 positions matching TRBD1. V shed 5 bases and J 0 bases; nucleotides not matched to a gene: 4. Germline loops: CDR1 SGHRS, CDR2 YFSETQ. CDR3 size: 15 residues. The CDR3 reads CASRHGTATNEKLFF. In DNA form, the CDR3 reads TGCGCCAGCAGACACGGGACAGCAACTAATGAAAAACTGTTTTTT. The variable domain in full, completed from reference TRBV5-1 and TRBJ1-4, reads KAGVTQTPRYLIKTRGQQVTLSCSPISGHRSVSWYQQTPGQGLQFLFEYFSETQRNKGNFPGRFSGRQFSNSRSEMNVSTLELGDSALYLCASRHGTATNEKLFFGSGTQLSVL.